This TCR beta chain came from a study of CD8+CD57+ T cells in acquired aplastic anemia. Looking at the study overall: An average of roughly 2.9 ug of DNA was obtained from sorted CD4+ and CD8+ cells. Study-wide results and limits: Patients and controls were found to share 25 to 35 CD8+ CDR3 sequences. CD8+ Simpson's diversity in patients was not significantly different from that in controls.

Only patients with CD8+CD57+ cell expansion on flow cytometry were chosen for sequencing. The ends were cut back, 5 bases at V and 5 bases at J, with 8 bases in the middle. Germline V gives CDR1 SEHNR, CDR2 FQNEAQ (reference sequence). This CDR3 spans 12 amino acids. Researchers used genomic DNA as the template to profile TCR beta VDJ and CDR3. TCRdb reprocessed the reads with MiXCR, giving one entry per CDR3 protein. This sample has about 160,000 distinct CDR3 sequences; 60% to 80% occur once, and the top ten carry 40% to 55%. This clonotype was observed a handful of times. Its antigen remains unknown.

The chain links TRBV7-9 to TRBJ2-3, with D possibly being TRBD1 (5 bases). Sequenced input: sorted CD4+, CD8+, or CD8+CD57+ T cells (not recorded which) from PBMCs. The source is a human donor with aplastic anemia. The CDR3 reads CASSVTGDTQYF. CDR3 DNA: TGTGCCAGCAGCGTCACAGGAGATACGCAGTATTTT.